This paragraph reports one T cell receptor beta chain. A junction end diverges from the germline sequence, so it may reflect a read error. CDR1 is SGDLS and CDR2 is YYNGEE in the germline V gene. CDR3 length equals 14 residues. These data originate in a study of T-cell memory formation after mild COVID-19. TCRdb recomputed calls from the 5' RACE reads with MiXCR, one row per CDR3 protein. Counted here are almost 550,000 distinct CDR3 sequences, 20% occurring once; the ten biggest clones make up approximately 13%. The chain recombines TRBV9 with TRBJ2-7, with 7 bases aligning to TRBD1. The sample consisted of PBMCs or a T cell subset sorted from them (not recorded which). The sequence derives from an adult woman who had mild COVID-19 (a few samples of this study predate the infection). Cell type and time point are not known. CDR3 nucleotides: TGTGCCAGCAGCGCCTGGGACAGCTCCTACGAGCAGTACTTT. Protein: CASSAWDSSYEQYF. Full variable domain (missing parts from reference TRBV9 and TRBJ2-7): DSGVTQTPKHLITATGQRVTLRCSPRSGDLSVYWYQQSLDQGLQFLIQYYNGEERAKGNILERFSAQQFPDLHSELNLSSLELGDSALYFCASSAWDSSYEQYFGPGTRLTVT.